The sample holds many counts of the clone carrying this T cell receptor beta chain. This record comes from a study of blood T cells in healthy people across ages. Germline values: CDR1 SQVTM, CDR2 ANQGSEA. This CDR3 spans 14 amino acids. V lost 0 bases to trimming and J lost 5 bases, with 13 bases between them. Samples had at least 6.5 million PBMCs isolated from them. Combining a sample-barcoded 5' primer with a J-beta primer mix, a second PCR ran for roughly 6 to 12 cycles. TCRdb used MiXCR to reprocess the 5' RACE reads, holding one entry per CDR3 protein. Of 590,000 or so distinct CDR3 sequences listed, less than 35% were seen once; the top ten hold 15% to 19%.

The sequenced sample was blood. This chain uses TRBV29-1 with TRBJ2-5; D may correspond to TRBD1 or TRBD2 (5 bases each). The source is a woman of 80 years or more in good health. The CDR3 loop reads CSVEDWDARETQYF. Here the CDR3 DNA reads TGCAGCGTTGAAGACTGGGACGCACGGGAGACCCAGTACTTC.